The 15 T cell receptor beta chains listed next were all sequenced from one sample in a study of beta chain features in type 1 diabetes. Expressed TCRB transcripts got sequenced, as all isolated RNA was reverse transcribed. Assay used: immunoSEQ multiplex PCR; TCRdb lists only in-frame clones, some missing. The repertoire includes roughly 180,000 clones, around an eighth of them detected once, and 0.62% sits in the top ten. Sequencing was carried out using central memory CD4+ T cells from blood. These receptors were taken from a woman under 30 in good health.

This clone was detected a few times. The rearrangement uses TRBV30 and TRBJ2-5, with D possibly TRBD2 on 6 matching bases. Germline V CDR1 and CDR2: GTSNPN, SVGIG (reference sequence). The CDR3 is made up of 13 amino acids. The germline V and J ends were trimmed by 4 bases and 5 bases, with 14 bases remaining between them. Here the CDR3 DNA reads TGTGCCTGGACCCCTGGGGGGTGGGAGACCCAGTACTTC. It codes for CAWTPGGWETQYF.

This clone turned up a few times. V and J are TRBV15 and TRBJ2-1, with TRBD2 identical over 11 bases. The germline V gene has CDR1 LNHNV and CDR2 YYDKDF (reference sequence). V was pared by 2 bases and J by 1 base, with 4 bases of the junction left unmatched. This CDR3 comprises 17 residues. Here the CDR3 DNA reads TGTGCCACCAGCAGATGGGGACTAGCGGAATCCTACAATGAGCAGTTCTTC. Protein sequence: CATSRWGLAESYNEQFF.

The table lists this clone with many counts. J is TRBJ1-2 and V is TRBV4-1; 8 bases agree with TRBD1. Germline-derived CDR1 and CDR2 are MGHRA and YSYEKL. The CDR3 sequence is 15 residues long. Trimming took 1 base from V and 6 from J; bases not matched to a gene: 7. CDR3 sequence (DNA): TGCGCCAGCAGCCAAGGGCAGGGGGCTGACAATGGCTACACCTTC. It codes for CASSQGQGADNGYTF.

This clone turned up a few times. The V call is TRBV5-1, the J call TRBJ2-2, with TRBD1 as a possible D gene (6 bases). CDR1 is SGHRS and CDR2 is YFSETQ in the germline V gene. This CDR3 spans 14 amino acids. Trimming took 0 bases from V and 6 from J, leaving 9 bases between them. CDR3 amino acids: CASSLDRAPGELFF. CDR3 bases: TGCGCCAGCAGCTTGGACAGGGCCCCCGGGGAGCTGTTTTTT.

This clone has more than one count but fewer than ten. As DNA, the CDR3 is TGCAGTGGCGGGAACTACAATGAGCAGTTCTTC. This sequence encodes CSGGNYNEQFF. The chain recombines TRBV20-1 with TRBJ2-1; TRBD2 is a possible D gene (6 bases). This CDR3 region has 11 residues. Germline V CDR1 and CDR2: DFQATT, SNEGSKA (reference sequence). Between the trimmed V and J ends, which lost 7 bases and 3 bases, there was a span of 7 bases.

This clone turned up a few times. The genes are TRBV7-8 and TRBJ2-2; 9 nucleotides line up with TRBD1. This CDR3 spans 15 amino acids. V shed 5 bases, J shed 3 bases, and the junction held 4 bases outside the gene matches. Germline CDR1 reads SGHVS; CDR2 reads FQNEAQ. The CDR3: CASSRRTGDTGELFF. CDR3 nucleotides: TGTGCCAGCAGCCGTCGGACAGGGGACACCGGGGAGCTGTTTTTT.

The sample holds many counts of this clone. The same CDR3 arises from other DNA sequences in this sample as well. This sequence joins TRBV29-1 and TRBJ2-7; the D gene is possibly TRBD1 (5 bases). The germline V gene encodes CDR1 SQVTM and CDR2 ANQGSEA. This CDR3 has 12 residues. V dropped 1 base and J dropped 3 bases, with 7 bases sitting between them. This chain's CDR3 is CSVEGQGYEQYF. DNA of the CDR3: TGCAGCGTTGAAGGGCAGGGCTACGAGCAGTACTTC.

CDR3 region: CASRPSSGSYYEQYF. The CDR3 bases are TGTGCCAGCAGGCCCTCTAGCGGGAGTTACTACGAGCAGTACTTC. The chain has TRBV28 and TRBJ2-7, with 10 nucleotides matching TRBD2. V lost 6 bases to trimming and J lost 3 bases; unmatched junction nucleotides: 8. Germline values: CDR1 MDHEN, CDR2 SYDVKM. The CDR3 extends over 15 amino acids.

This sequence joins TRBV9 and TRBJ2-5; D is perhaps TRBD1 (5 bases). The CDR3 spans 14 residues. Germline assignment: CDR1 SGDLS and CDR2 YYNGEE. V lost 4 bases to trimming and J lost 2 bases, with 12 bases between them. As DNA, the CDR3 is TGTGCCAGCAGCCAAGACAGAGGACAAGAGACCCAGTACTTC. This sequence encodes CASSQDRGQETQYF.

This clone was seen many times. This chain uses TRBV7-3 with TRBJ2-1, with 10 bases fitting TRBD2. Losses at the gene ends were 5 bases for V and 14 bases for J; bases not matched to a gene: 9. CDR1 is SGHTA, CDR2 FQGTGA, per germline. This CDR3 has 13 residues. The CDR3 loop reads CASSPETGTSEFF. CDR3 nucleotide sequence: TGTGCCAGCAGCCCCGAAACCGGGACTAGCGAGTTCTTC.

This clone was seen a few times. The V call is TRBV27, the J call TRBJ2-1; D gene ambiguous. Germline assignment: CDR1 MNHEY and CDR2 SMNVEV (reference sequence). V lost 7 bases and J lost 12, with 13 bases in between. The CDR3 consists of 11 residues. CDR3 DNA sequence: TGTGCCAGCACATGGCTCAACATGCAGTTCTTC. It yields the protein CASTWLNMQFF.

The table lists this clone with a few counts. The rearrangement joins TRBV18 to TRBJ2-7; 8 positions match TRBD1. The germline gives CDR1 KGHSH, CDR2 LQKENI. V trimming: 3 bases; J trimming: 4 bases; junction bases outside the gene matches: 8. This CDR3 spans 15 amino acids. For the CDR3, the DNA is TGTGCCAGCTCACCGGGACAGGTGGGGGGTTACGAGCAGTACTTC. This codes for CASSPGQVGGYEQYF.

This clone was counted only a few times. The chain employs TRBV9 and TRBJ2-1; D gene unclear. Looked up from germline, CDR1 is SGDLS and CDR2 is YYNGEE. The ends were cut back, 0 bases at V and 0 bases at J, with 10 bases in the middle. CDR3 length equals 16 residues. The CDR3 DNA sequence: TGTGCCAGCAGCGTAGCGGCGGCCAGCTCCTACAATGAGCAGTTCTTC. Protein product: CASSVAAASSYNEQFF.

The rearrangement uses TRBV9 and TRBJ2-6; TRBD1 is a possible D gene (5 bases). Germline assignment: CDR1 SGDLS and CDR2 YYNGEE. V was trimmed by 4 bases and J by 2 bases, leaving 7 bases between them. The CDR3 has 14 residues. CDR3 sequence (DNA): TGTGCCAGCAGCCTGACAGCTGGGGCCAACGTCCTGACTTTC. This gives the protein CASSLTAGANVLTF.

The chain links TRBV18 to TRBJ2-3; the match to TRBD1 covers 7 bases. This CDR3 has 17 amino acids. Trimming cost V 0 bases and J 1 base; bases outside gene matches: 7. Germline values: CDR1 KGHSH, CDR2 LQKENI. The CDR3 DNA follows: TGTGCCAGCTCACCACCGCAGGGCCAGGGGGGCACAGATACGCAGTATTTT. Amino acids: CASSPPQGQGGTDTQYF.